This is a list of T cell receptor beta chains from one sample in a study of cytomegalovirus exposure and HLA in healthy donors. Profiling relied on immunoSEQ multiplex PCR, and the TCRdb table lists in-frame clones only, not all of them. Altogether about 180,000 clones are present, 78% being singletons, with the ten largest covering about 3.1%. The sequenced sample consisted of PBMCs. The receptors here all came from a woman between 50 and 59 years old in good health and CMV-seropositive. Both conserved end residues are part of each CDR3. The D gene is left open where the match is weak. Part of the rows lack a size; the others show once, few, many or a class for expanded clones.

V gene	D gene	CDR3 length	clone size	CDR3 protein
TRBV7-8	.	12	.	CASSQTGEGYTF
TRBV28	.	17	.	CASRLSLTVYSNQPQHF
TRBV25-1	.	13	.	CASSEYAGIEQYF
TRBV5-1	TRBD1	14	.	CASSLETGGTPLHF
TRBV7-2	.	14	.	CASSLGGFLNEQFF
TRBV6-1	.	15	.	CASSEEGVSGNEQFF
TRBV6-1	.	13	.	CASSLGGGEKLFF
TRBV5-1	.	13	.	CASSLDQGNEQFF
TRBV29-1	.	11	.	CSGGDTGELFF
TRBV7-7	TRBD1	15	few	CASSPAMTGIYEQYF
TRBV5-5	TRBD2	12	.	CASSTAGGIEFF
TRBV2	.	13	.	CASSGRGNEKLSF
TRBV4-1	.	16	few	CASSQGDIRGNYGYTF
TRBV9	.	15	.	CASSVGLTLSYGYTF
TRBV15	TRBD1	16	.	CATSTRTGYPYNEQFF